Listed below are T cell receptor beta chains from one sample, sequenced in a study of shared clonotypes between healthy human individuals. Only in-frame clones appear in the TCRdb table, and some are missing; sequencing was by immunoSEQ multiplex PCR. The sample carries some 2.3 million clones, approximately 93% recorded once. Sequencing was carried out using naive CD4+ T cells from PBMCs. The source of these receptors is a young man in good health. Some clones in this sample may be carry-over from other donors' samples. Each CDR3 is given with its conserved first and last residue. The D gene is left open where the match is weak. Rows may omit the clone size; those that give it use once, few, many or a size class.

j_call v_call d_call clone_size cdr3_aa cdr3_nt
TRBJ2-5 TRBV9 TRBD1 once CASSAGQGKETQYF TGTGCCAGCAGCGCGGGACAGGGCAAAGAGACCCAGTACTTC
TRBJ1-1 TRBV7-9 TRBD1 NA CASSADRAGYTEAFF TGTGCCAGCAGCGCAGACAGGGCCGGGTACACTGAAGCTTTCTTT
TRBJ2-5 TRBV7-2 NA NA CASSLGVSGETQYF TGTGCCAGCAGCTTAGGGGTAAGCGGAGAGACCCAGTACTTC
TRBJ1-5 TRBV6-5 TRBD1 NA CASTLGQGNQPQHF TGTGCCAGCACCCTAGGACAGGGCAATCAGCCCCAGCATTTT
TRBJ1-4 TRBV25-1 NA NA CASSQRASQGKLFF TGTGCCAGCAGCCAACGGGCCTCCCAAGGGAAACTGTTTTTT
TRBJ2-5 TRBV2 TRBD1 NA CATARQGAQETQYF TGTGCCACCGCCCGACAGGGGGCTCAAGAGACCCAGTACTTC
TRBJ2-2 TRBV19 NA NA CASSMTAGELFF TGTGCCAGTAGTATGACGGCCGGGGAGCTGTTTTTT
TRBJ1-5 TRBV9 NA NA CASSMGTYQPQHF TGTGCCAGCAGCATGGGTACTTATCAGCCCCAGCATTTT
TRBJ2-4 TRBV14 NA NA CASSSTLRGGIQYF TGTGCCAGCAGCTCGACTCTACGGGGTGGCATTCAGTACTTC
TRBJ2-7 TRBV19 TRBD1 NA CASSIARHTGTGWCEQYF TGTGCCAGTAGTATCGCTCGCCATACCGGGACAGGGTGGTGCGAGCAGTACTTC
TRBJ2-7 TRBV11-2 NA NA CASSSVTVSEQYF TGTGCCAGCAGCTCCGTGACAGTTTCCGAGCAGTACTTC
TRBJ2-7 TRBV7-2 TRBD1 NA CASSFRTGDYEQYF TGTGCCAGCAGCTTTCGGACAGGGGACTACGAGCAGTACTTC
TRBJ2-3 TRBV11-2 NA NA CASRSESPGVSGKYF TGTGCCAGCCGCTCGGAATCGCCAGGAGTATCGGGAAAGTATTTT
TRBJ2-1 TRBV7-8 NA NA CASSFQRGTGEQFF TGTGCCAGCAGCTTCCAGCGCGGCACGGGGGAGCAGTTCTTC
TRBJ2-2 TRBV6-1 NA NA CASSNQGRGTGELFF TGTGCCAGCAGTAATCAGGGGCGCGGGACCGGGGAGCTGTTTTTT
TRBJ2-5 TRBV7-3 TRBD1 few CASSPGQGETQYF TGTGCCAGCAGCCCGGGACAGGGGGAGACCCAGTACTTC
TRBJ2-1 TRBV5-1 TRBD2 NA CASSSGTSGYNEQFF TGCGCCAGCAGCTCTGGCACTAGCGGATACAATGAGCAGTTCTTC
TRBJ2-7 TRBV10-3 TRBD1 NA CANRDSSSYEQYF TGTGCCAACCGGGACAGCAGCTCCTACGAGCAGTACTTC
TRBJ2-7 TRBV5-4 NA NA CASSANRDGYEQYF TGTGCCAGCAGCGCAAACCGGGACGGCTACGAGCAGTACTTC
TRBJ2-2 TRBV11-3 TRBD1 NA CASRADRAGWTGELFF TGTGCCAGCAGGGCCGACAGGGCCGGATGGACCGGGGAGCTGTTTTTT
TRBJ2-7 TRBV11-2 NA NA CASTFDRTYEQYF TGTGCCAGCACCTTCGACAGGACCTACGAGCAGTACTTC
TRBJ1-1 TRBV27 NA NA CASSLRSGTANTEAFF TGTGCCAGCAGTTTAAGGAGCGGGACGGCGAACACTGAAGCTTTCTTT
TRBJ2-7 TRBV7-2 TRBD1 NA CASSGDRGTYEQYF TGTGCCAGCAGCGGGGACAGGGGCACCTACGAGCAGTACTTC
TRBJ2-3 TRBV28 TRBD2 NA CASSFGSAGGSSDTQYF TGTGCCAGCAGTTTTGGGAGTGCGGGGGGCAGCTCAGATACGCAGTATTTT
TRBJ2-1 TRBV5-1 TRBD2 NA CASSVTSGIYNEQFF TGCGCCAGCAGCGTTACTAGCGGGATATACAATGAGCAGTTCTTC
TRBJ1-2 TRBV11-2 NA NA CASSWAGDGYTF TGTGCCAGCAGCTGGGCAGGGGACGGCTACACCTTC
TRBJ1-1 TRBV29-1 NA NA CSVPTNTEAFF TGCAGCGTTCCCACGAACACTGAAGCTTTCTTT
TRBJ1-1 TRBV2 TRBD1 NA CASSPDREGTTEAFF TGTGCCAGCAGTCCGGACAGGGAGGGGACCACTGAAGCTTTCTTT
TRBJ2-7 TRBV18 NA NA CASSPDLAGSYEQYF TGTGCCAGCTCACCCGATCTAGCCGGGTCCTACGAGCAGTACTTC
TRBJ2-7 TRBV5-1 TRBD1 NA CASSPGTATYEQYF TGCGCCAGCAGCCCCGGGACAGCTACCTACGAGCAGTACTTC
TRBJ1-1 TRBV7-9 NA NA CASSLSSLASGRNTEAFF TGTGCCAGCAGCTTATCGTCCTTGGCGTCAGGTCGGAACACTGAAGCTTTCTTT
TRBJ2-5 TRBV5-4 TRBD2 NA CASSVVAGGPQETQYF TGTGCCAGCAGCGTGGTGGCGGGAGGGCCTCAAGAGACCCAGTACTTC
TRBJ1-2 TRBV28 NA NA CASSAGSYGYTF TGTGCCAGCAGTGCAGGGTCCTATGGCTACACCTTC
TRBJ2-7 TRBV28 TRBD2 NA CAGGTSGFYEQYF TGTGCCGGGGGGACTAGCGGCTTCTACGAGCAGTACTTC
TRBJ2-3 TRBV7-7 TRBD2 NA CASSLLAGGTDTQYF TGTGCCAGCAGCTTATTAGCGGGAGGGACAGATACGCAGTATTTT
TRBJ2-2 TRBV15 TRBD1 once CATSGQGANTGELFF TGTGCCACCAGCGGTCAGGGGGCGAACACCGGGGAGCTGTTTTTT
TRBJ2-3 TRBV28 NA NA CASSGQSRGTDTQYF TGTGCCAGCAGCGGACAGTCCCGGGGCACAGATACGCAGTATTTT
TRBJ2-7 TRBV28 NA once CATARGQPYEQYF TGTGCCACCGCAAGGGGACAACCATACGAGCAGTACTTC
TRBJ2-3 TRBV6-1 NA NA CASSEAGSPDTQYF TGTGCCAGCAGTGAAGCGGGCAGTCCAGATACGCAGTATTTT
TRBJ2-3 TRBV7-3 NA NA CASSFTGTHTDTQYF TGTGCCAGCAGCTTTACCGGGACACACACAGATACGCAGTATTTT
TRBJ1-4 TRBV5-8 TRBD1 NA CASSSGQGAKTNEKLFF TGTGCCAGCAGCTCCGGACAGGGGGCGAAAACTAATGAAAAACTGTTTTTT
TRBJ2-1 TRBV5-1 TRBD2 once CASSSAGFNEQFF TGCGCCAGCAGCTCAGCGGGGTTCAATGAGCAGTTCTTC
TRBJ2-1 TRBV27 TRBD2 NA CASSLGLAGPYNEQFF TGTGCCAGCAGTTTGGGCCTAGCGGGACCCTACAATGAGCAGTTCTTC
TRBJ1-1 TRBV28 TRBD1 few CASRGTGDANTEAFF TGTGCCAGCAGAGGGACAGGGGATGCCAACACTGAAGCTTTCTTT
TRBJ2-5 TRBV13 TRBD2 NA CASSLAGLAGAETQYF TGTGCCAGCAGCTTAGCCGGGCTAGCGGGAGCAGAGACCCAGTACTTC
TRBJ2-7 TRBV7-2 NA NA CASSQGRQTYEQYF TGTGCCAGCAGCCAGGGACGTCAGACCTACGAGCAGTACTTC